The 17 T cell receptor beta chains presented below share a single source sample, sequenced in a study of T cell repertoires in cytomegalovirus infection. Their antigen targets remain unknown. Using its own MiXCR run on the reads, TCRdb lists one record per CDR3 protein. Seen here are about 310,000 distinct CDR3 sequences, around 25% observed once, and the top ten hold 13%. Sequences were derived from cultured PBMCs, sampled from culture after CMV antigen stimulation. Receptor source: a human donor in good health (CMV status not recorded). Some clones in this sample may be carry-over from other donors' samples.

The chain links TRBV4-2 to TRBJ2-6; 8 bases line up with TRBD1. Germline lookup yields CDR1 LGHNA and CDR2 YNFKEQ. Trimming cost V 4 bases and J 0 bases; bases outside gene matches: 11. The CDR3 is 19 residues long. The CDR3 DNA follows: TGTGCCAGCAGCCTTCACTGGACAGGGATGAACTCTGGGGCCAACGTCCTGACTTTC. Protein sequence: CASSLHWTGMNSGANVLTF.

This clonotype has more than one count but fewer than ten. CDR3 loop: CASSQPTGGNYGYTF. As DNA, the CDR3 is TGCGCCAGCAGCCAACCGACAGGGGGGAACTATGGCTACACCTTC. This rearrangement joins TRBV4-1 to TRBJ1-2, with 9 bases that match TRBD1. The CDR3 covers 15 residues. Germline-derived CDR1 and CDR2 are MGHRA and YSYEKL. The trim removed 2 bases at V and 2 bases at J, leaving 3 bases unmatched.

V gene TRBV5-6 combines with J gene TRBJ2-7; unclear D gene. Trimming removed 0 bases at V and 1 base at J, with 5 bases between. The CDR3 is 13 amino acids. Germline V gene data show CDR1 as SGHDT and CDR2 as YYEEEE. CDR3 bases: TGTGCCAGCAGCTTGGAACAGTCCTACGAGCAGTACGTC. The encoded protein is CASSLEQSYEQYV.

Here the CDR3 DNA reads TGTGCCAGCAGCAGGGGACTAGCTTACGAGCAGTACTTC. Protein sequence: CASSRGLAYEQYF. The rearrangement links TRBV11-2 to TRBJ2-7, with 9 bases aligning to TRBD2. The CDR3 is 13 amino acids. V trimming: 5 bases; J trimming: 4 bases; junction bases outside the gene matches: 3. Germline V gene data show CDR1 as SGHAT and CDR2 as FQNNGV.

V usage is TRBV7-2 and J usage is TRBJ2-3; D is uncertain. CDR1 SGHTA and CDR2 FQGNSA come from the germline V gene. Trimming took 0 bases from V and 7 from J, leaving 5 bases between them. There are 12 residues in the CDR3. CDR3 amino acids: CASSLAKYTQYF. The CDR3 bases are TGTGCCAGCAGCTTAGCCAAATATACGCAGTATTTT.

This clonotype was counted between two and nine times. The chain has TRBV6-2 or TRBV6-3 and TRBJ2-1, with 11 bases lining up with TRBD2. With 0 bases clipped from V and 6 bases from J, the junction kept 4 bases outside the gene matches. The germline V gene has CDR1 MNHEY and CDR2 SVGEGT. There are 16 residues in the CDR3. The CDR3 protein is CASSYSPSGRFNEQFF. The CDR3 bases are TGTGCCAGCAGTTACTCGCCTAGCGGGAGGTTCAATGAGCAGTTCTTC.

A word on this clonotype: A much larger clone is a single base away; this may be a read error. Likely a read error: the CDR3 ends without its conserved phenylalanine or tryptophan. The CDR3 loop is CASSSPPGVADTQYY. The DNA for the CDR3 is TGTGCCAGCAGCTCGCCGCCCGGGGTAGCAGATACGCAGTATTAT. The chain has TRBV7-2 and TRBJ2-3, with a possible D match to TRBD2 (5 bases). The germline gives CDR1 SGHTA, CDR2 FQGNSA. The CDR3 consists of 15 residues. The germline V and J ends were trimmed by 4 bases and 4 bases, with 15 bases remaining between them.

The rearrangement joins TRBV7-6 to TRBJ1-5; D remains ambiguous. Looked up from germline, CDR1 is SGHVS and CDR2 is FNYEAQ. This CDR3 has 12 residues. V was cut by 3 bases and J by 7 bases, with 7 bases left in between. CDR3 in amino acids: CASSLGLQPQHF. As DNA, the CDR3 is TGTGCCAGCAGCTTGGGGTTACAGCCCCAGCATTTT.

This clonotype has ten or more counts. This chain joins TRBV11-1 and TRBJ2-1, with 10 nucleotides matching TRBD2. CDR1 and CDR2 (germline): SGHAT, FQDESV (reference sequence). The ends lost 7 bases at V and 5 bases at J; junction bases unmatched: 8. The CDR3 consists of 15 residues. CDR3 sequence reads: CASTASGSYHNEQFF. As DNA, the CDR3 is TGTGCCAGCACCGCTAGCGGGAGTTACCACAATGAGCAGTTCTTC. The full variable domain, with the rest looked up from reference TRBV11-1 and TRBJ2-1, is EAEVAQSPRYKITEKSQAVAFWCDPISGHATLYWYRQILGQGPELLVQFQDESVVDDSQLPKDRFSAERLKGVDSTLKIQPAELGDSAMYLCASTASGSYHNEQFFGPGTRLTVL.

Remarks on this clonotype: This clone may be a read error of a much larger clone one base away. This CDR3 is missing its conserved last phenylalanine or tryptophan, likely due to a read error. This chain uses TRBV7-9 with TRBJ2-1; D is ambiguous. CDR1 is SEHNR, CDR2 FQNEAQ, per germline (reference sequence). This CDR3 spans 16 amino acids. Trimming removed 3 bases at V and 0 bases at J, with 12 bases between. CDR3 amino acids: CASSFTPLSSYNEQFL. In nucleotides, the CDR3 is TGTGCCAGCAGCTTTACTCCCCTAAGCTCCTACAATGAGCAGTTCTTA.

The rearrangement uses TRBV27 and TRBJ1-2, with a tentative D call TRBD1 (5 bases). CDR1 and CDR2 (germline): MNHEY, SMNVEV (reference sequence). Trimming removed 2 bases at V and 7 bases at J, with 11 bases between. This CDR3 is built from 13 residues. The CDR3 spells CASSLRGAPGYTF. Here the CDR3 DNA reads TGTGCCAGCAGTTTAAGAGGGGCGCCTGGCTACACCTTC.

The chain employs TRBV7-3 and TRBJ2-1; D is possibly TRBD2 (5 bases). With 0 bases removed from V and 9 bases from J, the gap between germline ends came to 12 bases. The germline V gene encodes CDR1 SGHTA and CDR2 FQGTGA. The length of the CDR3 is 14 residues. The CDR3 protein is CASSLTGEVVEQFF. The CDR3 bases are TGTGCCAGCAGCTTAACGGGAGAGGTCGTTGAGCAGTTCTTC.

This clonotype was seen at least ten times. J is TRBJ2-2 and V is TRBV7-2; TRBD1 agrees at 7 bases. This CDR3 contains 14 residues. The germline gives CDR1 SGHTA, CDR2 FQGNSA. J lost 0 bases, V lost 5 bases, and 0 bases had no gene match. For the CDR3, the DNA is TGTGCCAGCAGCGACAGGGCGAACACCGGGGAGCTGTTTTTT. It is translated as CASSDRANTGELFF. The whole variable domain, filled in from reference TRBV7-2 and TRBJ2-2, reads GAGVSQSPSNKVTEKGKDVELRCDPISGHTALYWYRQSLGQGLEFLIYFQGNSAPDKSGLPSDRFSAERTGGSVSTLTIQRTQQEDSAVYLCASSDRANTGELFFGEGSRLTVL.

This clonotype was counted ten times or more. CDR3 bases: TGTGCCAGCAGCTTAGATGGCCGAGCGGGAGAAGAGACCCAGTACTTC. As protein: CASSLDGRAGEETQYF. This chain joins TRBV7-2 and TRBJ2-5; 8 bases are a match to TRBD2. CDR1 and CDR2 (germline): SGHTA, FQGNSA. CDR3 length: 16 amino acids. The V segment lost 1 base and the J segment 3 bases; nucleotides outside the gene matches: 7.

This clonotype has only a few counts. The chain is built from TRBV11-2 and TRBJ1-2; D call uncertain. Per germline, CDR1 SGHAT and CDR2 FQNNGV. V lost 4 bases and J 2 bases, leaving 11 bases between the germline ends. The CDR3 is made up of 14 amino acids. The CDR3 reads CASSSSLTNYGYTF. The CDR3 nucleotides are TGTGCCAGCAGCTCATCTTTAACCAACTATGGCTACACCTTC. Looking up the rest from reference TRBV11-2 and TRBJ1-2 gives the full variable domain: EAGVAQSPRYKIIEKRQSVAFWCNPISGHATLYWYQQILGQGPKLLIQFQNNGVVDDSQLPKDRFSAERLKGVDSTLKIQPAKLEDSAVYLCASSSSLTNYGYTFGSGTRLTVV.

This clonotype was found many times. V and J are TRBV7-9 and TRBJ1-5; D unresolved. Trimming left V 1 base short and J 3 bases short, with 10 bases between. The CDR3 runs to 15 residues. Germline-derived CDR1 and CDR2 are SEHNR and FQNEAQ (reference sequence). CDR3 in amino acids: CASSLGPGFNQPQHF. For the CDR3, the DNA is TGTGCCAGCAGCTTAGGTCCCGGGTTCAATCAGCCCCAGCATTTT.

This clonotype was detected a few times. The chain joins TRBV6-2 or TRBV6-3 to TRBJ2-3; D possibly corresponds to TRBD1 (5 bases). Trimming left V 2 bases short and J 1 base short, with 13 bases between. The CDR3 contains 16 residues. Germline lookup yields CDR1 MNHEY and CDR2 SVGEGT. CDR3 region: CASSYGQGSGTDTQYF. CDR3 sequence (DNA): TGTGCCAGCAGTTACGGACAAGGGTCGGGCACAGATACGCAGTATTTT.